This TCR beta chain was identified in a study of spatial heterogeneity in lung cancer. Study at large: In raw reads, more than 8.5 appearances on average were recorded for each unique TCR and UMI combination.

Only a few counts were recorded for this clonotype. What it binds is unknown. CDR1 and CDR2 from the germline V gene are SGHTA and FQGTGA. The CDR3 length is 16 residues. Deletions cut 0 bases from V and 4 bases from J, with 13 bases between. Study observations and caveats: Whereas they appeared in blood less at follow-up, ubiquitous expanded tumor TCRs appeared there more at resection.

Each TCR cDNA molecule carried a unique molecular identifier. TCRdb reprocessed the 5' RACE reads via MiXCR and lists one record per CDR3 protein. The sample lists tens of thousands of distinct CDR3 sequences, roughly 12% occurring once. Documented time point: sample taken at primary tumor resection. Whole RNA from tumor, nontumor lung or frozen PBMC was sequenced unsorted. Samples were donated by 72 untreated early-stage non-small cell lung cancer patients. Material: PBMCs, obtained at surgery. The chain employs TRBV7-3 and TRBJ2-1; D possibly corresponds to TRBD2 (7 bases). This TCR was sampled from a male donor with early-stage non-small cell lung cancer. CDR3 nucleotides: TGTGCCAGCAGCTTAACGGGGGGGGGCCGTTACAATGAGCAGTTCTTC. Protein sequence: CASSLTGGGRYNEQFF.